The 10 T cell receptor beta chains reported below all come from one sample, sequenced in a study of shared clonotypes between healthy human individuals. Sequenced by immunoSEQ multiplex PCR; TCRdb stores in-frame clones only, minus some. The data contain about 1 million clones, roughly 80% of them seen just once; the ten biggest clones take up 1.4% to 1.5%. Specimen: memory CD4+ T cells sorted from blood. Indicated subset: CD45RA-negative fraction. Source of these receptors: a man aged 18-30 years in good health.

This clone has only a few counts. The CDR3 DNA follows: TGCGCCAGCAGCTTCATCCTGAATTCACCCCTCCACTTT. It encodes CASSFILNSPLHF. V gene TRBV5-1 combines with J gene TRBJ1-6; D uncertain. The V gene's germline CDR1 is SGHRS and CDR2 YFSETQ. V was cut by 2 bases and J by 7 bases, with 7 bases left in between. This CDR3 spans 13 amino acids.

This sequence joins TRBV5-5 and TRBJ2-3; TRBD2 agrees at 10 bases. J gave up 4 bases and V 0 bases, and 5 bases lay outside the gene matches. This CDR3 contains 16 residues. In germline, CDR1 is SGHKS, CDR2 YYEKEE (reference sequence). CDR3 in amino acids: CASSLDGSGGSDTQYF. CDR3 bases: TGTGCCAGCAGCTTGGATGGTAGCGGGGGGTCAGATACGCAGTATTTT.

As for this clone: Within the sample, other DNA sequences also encode this same CDR3. The V and J genes are TRBV5-1 and TRBJ2-7; TRBD1 is a possible D gene (6 bases). The germline V gene has CDR1 SGHRS and CDR2 YFSETQ. The CDR3 extends over 14 amino acids. The V end lost 0 bases, the J end lost 3 bases, and 10 bases lay between the germline ends. CDR3 residues: CASSLGGLGYEQYF. CDR3 nucleotide sequence: TGCGCCAGCAGCTTGGGGGGGCTTGGCTACGAGCAGTACTTC.

The V and J genes are TRBV18 and TRBJ2-3; possible D gene TRBD2, 5 bases. The CDR3 is 15 residues long. Germline CDR1 KGHSH, CDR2 LQKENI. The V and J ends lost 3 bases and 6 bases respectively, with 16 bases between them. CDR3 DNA sequence: TGTGCCAGCTCACCTCTAGCACCAAAAGAGGATACGCAGTATTTT. Its protein is CASSPLAPKEDTQYF.

In its sample, this clone was seen a few times. The chain combines TRBV19 with TRBJ1-5, with D unclear. The CDR3 sequence is 13 residues long. Germline V gives CDR1 LNHDA, CDR2 SQIVND (reference sequence). V was clipped by 4 bases and J by 5 bases, with 9 bases between them. Here the CDR3 DNA reads TGTGCCAGTAGTAAGAGGATGGATCAGCCCCAGCATTTT. It specifies CASSKRMDQPQHF.

The gene calls are TRBV19 and TRBJ2-5, with D possibly TRBD1 on 5 matching bases. Germline lookup yields CDR1 LNHDA and CDR2 SQIVND (reference sequence). V was shortened by 0 bases and J by 5 bases, with 13 bases between the two germline ends. CDR3 length: 15 residues. CDR3 DNA: TGTGCCAGTAGTATAGAGGGTGGCAGGGTGGAGACCCAGTACTTC. Protein sequence: CASSIEGGRVETQYF.

On this clone itself: The sample carries other DNA sequences with the same CDR3. The gene calls are TRBV2 and TRBJ2-5, with 11 bases aligning to TRBD2. The germline V gene has CDR1 SNHLY and CDR2 FYNNEI. This CDR3 has 13 amino acids. V shed 8 bases, J shed 4 bases, and the junction held 3 bases outside the gene matches. CDR3 in DNA: TGTGCCAGCCGAACTAGCGGGGGAGAGACCCAGTACTTC. Translated: CASRTSGGETQYF.

This chain uses TRBV7-6 with TRBJ2-2; possible D gene TRBD2, 6 bases. Germline V lookup: CDR1 SGHVS, CDR2 FNYEAQ. V lost 4 bases, J lost 4 bases, and 13 bases lay in between. CDR3 length equals 15 residues. CDR3 DNA: TGTGCCAGCAGCTCCTGGGAGGCAGTCACCGGGGAGCTGTTTTTT. Encoded protein: CASSSWEAVTGELFF.

This clone was counted once. V and J are TRBV2 and TRBJ2-2; 10 nucleotides line up with TRBD1. With 6 bases clipped from V and 6 bases from J, the junction kept 13 bases outside the gene matches. The CDR3 is made up of 17 amino acids. The germline V gene has CDR1 SNHLY and CDR2 FYNNEI. CDR3 sequence: CASRLRPGQGIAGELFF. CDR3 nucleotides: TGTGCCAGCAGACTCAGGCCGGGACAGGGGATCGCCGGGGAGCTGTTTTTT.

V gene TRBV4-3 combines with J gene TRBJ2-4; 8 bases match TRBD2. Trimming removed 4 bases from V and 0 bases from J; junction bases left unmatched: 5. The CDR3 length is 16 residues. CDR1 LGHNA and CDR2 YSLEER come from the germline V gene. The CDR3 DNA is TGCGCCAGCAGCCCCTCAGCGGGAGCAGCCAAAAACATTCAGTACTTC. This sequence encodes CASSPSAGAAKNIQYF.